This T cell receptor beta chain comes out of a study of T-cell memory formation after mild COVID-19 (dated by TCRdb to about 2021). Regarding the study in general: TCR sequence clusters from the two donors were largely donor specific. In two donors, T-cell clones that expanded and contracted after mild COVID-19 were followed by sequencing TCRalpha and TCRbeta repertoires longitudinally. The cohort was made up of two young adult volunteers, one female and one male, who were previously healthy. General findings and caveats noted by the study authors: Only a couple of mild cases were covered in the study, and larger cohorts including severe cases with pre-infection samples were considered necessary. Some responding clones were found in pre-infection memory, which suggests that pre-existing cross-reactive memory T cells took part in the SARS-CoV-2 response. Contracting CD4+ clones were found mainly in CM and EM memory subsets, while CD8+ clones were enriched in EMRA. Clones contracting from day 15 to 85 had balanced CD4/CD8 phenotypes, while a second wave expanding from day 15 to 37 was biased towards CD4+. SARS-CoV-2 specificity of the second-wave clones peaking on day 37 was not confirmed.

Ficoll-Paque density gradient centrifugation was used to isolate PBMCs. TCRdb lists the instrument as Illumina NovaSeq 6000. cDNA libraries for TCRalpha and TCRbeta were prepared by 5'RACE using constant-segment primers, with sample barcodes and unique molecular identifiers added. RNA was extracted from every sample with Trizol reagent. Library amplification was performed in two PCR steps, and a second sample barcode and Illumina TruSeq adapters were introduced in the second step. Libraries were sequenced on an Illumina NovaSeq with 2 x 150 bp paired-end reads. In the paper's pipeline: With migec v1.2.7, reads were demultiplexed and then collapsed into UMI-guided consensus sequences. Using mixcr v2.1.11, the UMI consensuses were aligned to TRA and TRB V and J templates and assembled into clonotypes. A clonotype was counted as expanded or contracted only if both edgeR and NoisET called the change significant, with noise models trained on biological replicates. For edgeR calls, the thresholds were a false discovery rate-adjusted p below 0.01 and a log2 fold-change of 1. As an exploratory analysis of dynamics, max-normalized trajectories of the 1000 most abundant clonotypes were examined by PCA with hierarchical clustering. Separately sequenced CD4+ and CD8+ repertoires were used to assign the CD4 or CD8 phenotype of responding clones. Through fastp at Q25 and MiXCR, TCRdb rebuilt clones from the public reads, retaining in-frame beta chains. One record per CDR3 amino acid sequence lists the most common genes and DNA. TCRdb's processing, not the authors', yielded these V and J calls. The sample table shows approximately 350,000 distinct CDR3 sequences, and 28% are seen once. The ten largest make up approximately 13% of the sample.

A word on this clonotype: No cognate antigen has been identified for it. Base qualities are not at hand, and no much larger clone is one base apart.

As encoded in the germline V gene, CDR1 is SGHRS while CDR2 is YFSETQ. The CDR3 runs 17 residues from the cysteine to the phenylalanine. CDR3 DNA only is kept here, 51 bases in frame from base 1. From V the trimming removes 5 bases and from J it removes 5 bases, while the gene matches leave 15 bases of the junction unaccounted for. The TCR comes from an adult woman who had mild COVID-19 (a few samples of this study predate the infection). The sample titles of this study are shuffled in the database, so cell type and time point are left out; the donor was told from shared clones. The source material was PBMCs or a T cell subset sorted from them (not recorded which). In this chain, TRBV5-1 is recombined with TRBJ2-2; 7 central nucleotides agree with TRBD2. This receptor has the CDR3 CASREAGTPGGTGELFF. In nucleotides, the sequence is TGCGCCAGCAGGGAGGCCGGGACCCCGGGAGGAACCGGGGAGCTGTTTTTT.